A single T cell receptor (beta chain) is shown here with its context. What it binds is unknown. The donors were part of the validation cohort, which consisted of more than 90 subjects and was separate from the first cohort of about 650 subjects. The assay was immunoSEQ multiplex PCR, and TCRdb's table has in-frame clones only and misses some. Among approximately 270,000 clones listed, 90% were seen once. The data originate from a study of cytomegalovirus exposure and HLA in healthy donors. Study-wide findings and caveats: A few CMV-associated chains were confirmed in vitro to be specific for CMV antigens. It was found in a later analysis that first-cohort TCR clusters tended to co-occur in the approximately 130 validation repertoires. The study labeled 164 TCR beta chains cytomegalovirus-associated.

Trimming stripped 4 bases from V and 0 bases from J, with 2 bases between. The V gene's germline CDR1 is PRHDT and CDR2 FYEKMQ (reference sequence). CDR3 length: 12 amino acids. The rearrangement uses TRBV13 and TRBJ2-3; no clear D gene. This clonotype originated in a woman under 30 in good health and CMV-seronegative. The sample comprised PBMCs. The CDR3, as DNA: TGTGCCAGCAGCTCAAGCACAGATACGCAGTATTTT. Translation gives CASSSSTDTQYF.